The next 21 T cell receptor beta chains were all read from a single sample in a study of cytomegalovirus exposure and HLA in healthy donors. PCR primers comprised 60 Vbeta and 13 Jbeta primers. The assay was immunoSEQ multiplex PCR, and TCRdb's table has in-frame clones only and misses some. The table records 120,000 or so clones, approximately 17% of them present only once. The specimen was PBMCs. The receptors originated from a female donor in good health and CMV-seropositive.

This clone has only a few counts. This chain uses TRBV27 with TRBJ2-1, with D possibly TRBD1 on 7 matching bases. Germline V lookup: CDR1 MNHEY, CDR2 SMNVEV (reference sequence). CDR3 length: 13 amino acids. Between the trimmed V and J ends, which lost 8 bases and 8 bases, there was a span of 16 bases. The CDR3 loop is CASGYRGGDEQFF. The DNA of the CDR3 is TGTGCCAGCGGATACAGGGGCGGGGATGAGCAGTTCTTC.

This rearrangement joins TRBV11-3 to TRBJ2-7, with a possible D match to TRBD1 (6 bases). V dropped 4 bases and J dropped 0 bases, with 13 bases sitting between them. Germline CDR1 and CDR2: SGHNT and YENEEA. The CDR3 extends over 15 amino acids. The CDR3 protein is CASSSGTQSSYEQYF. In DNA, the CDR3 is TGTGCCAGCAGCTCAGGGACACAGAGCTCCTACGAGCAGTACTTC. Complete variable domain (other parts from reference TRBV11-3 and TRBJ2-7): EAGVVQSPRYKIIEKKQPVAFWCNPISGHNTLYWYLQNLGQGPELLIRYENEEAVDDSQLPKDRFSAERLKGVDSTLKIQPAELGDSAVYLCASSSGTQSSYEQYFGPGTRLTVT.

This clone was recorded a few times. Here the CDR3 DNA reads TGCGCCAGCAGCTTGACTAGCGGGGGGGAGACCCAGTACTTC. It codes for CASSLTSGGETQYF. The chain uses TRBV5-1 and TRBJ2-5; TRBD2 matches 12 bases. This CDR3 comprises 14 residues. Trimming took 1 base from V and 5 from J; bases not matched to a gene: 0. Per the germline V gene, CDR1 is SGHRS and CDR2 is YFSETQ.

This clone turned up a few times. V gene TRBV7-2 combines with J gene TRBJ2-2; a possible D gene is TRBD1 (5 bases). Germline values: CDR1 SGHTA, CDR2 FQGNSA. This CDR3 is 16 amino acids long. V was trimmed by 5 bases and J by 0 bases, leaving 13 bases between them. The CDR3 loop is CASSIRQYSNTGELFF. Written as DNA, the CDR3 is TGTGCCAGCAGCATCCGACAGTACTCGAACACCGGGGAGCTGTTTTTT.

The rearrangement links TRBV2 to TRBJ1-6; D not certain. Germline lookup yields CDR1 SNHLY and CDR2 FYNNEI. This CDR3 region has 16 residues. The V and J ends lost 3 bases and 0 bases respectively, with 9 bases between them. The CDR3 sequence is CASSESRSSYNSPLHF. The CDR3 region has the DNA TGTGCCAGCAGTGAGTCTCGGAGCTCCTATAATTCACCCCTCCACTTT.

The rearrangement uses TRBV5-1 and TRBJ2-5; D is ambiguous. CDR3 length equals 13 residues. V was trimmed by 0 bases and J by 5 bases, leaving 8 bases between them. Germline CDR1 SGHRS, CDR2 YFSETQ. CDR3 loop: CASSLVVGETQYF. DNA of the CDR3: TGCGCCAGCAGCTTGGTTGTCGGGGAGACCCAGTACTTC.

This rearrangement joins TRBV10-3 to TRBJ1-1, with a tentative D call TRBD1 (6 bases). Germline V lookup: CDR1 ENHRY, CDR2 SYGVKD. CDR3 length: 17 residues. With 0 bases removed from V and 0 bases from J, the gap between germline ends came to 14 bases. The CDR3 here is CAISESRGTKMNTEAFF. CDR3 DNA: TGTGCCATCAGTGAGTCAAGGGGGACGAAAATGAACACTGAAGCTTTCTTT.

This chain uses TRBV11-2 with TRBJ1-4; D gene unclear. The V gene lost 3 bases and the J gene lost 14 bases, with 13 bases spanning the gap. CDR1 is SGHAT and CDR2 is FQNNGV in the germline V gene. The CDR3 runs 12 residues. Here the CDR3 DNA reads TGTGCCAGCAGCTTCGAAACTTCGGTGCTGTTTTTT. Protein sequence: CASSFETSVLFF.

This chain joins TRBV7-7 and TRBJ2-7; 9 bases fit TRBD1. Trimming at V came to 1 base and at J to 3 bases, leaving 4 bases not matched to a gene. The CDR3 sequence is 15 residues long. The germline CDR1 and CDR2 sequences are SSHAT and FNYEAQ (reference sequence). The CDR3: CASSLEQGANYEQYF. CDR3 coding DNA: TGTGCCAGCAGCTTAGAACAGGGGGCAAACTACGAGCAGTACTTC.

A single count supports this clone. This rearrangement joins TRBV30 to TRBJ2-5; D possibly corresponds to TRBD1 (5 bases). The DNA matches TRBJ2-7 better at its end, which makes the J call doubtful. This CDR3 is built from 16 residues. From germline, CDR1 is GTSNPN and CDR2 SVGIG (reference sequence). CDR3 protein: CAWSTEIMGLTYEQYF. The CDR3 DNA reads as TGTGCCTGGAGTACCGAAATTATGGGGCTTACCTACGAGCAGTACTTC.

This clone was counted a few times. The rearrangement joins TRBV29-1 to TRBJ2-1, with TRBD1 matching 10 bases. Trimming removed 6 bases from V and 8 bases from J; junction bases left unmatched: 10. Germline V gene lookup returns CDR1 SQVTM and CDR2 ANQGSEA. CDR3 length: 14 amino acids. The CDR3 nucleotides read TGCAGCGTCGAATTCGGGACAGGGGAAGATGAGCAGTTCTTC. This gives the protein CSVEFGTGEDEQFF.

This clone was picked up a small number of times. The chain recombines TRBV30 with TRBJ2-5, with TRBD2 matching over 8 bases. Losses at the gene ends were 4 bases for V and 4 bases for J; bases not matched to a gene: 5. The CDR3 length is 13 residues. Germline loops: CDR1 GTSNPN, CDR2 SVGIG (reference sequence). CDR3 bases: TGTGCCTGGACCGTAGGACTAGCAGAGACCCAGTACTTC. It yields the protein CAWTVGLAETQYF.

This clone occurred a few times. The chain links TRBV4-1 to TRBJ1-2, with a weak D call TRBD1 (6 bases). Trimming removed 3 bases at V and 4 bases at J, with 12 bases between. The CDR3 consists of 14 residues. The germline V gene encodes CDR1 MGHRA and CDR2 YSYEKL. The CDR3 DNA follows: TGCGCCAGCAGCCAGGGGGACACGGGCTATGGCTACACCTTC. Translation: CASSQGDTGYGYTF.

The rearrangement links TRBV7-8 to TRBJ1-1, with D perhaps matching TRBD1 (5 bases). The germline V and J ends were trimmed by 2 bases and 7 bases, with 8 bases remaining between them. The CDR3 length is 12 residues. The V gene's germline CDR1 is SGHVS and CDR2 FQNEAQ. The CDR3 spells CASSLRGLEAFF. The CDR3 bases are TGTGCCAGCAGCTTAAGGGGCCTTGAAGCTTTCTTT.

CDR3 amino acids: CASSPNDGTGGNTIYF. CDR3 in DNA: TGTGCCAGCAGCCCCAACGACGGGACAGGAGGAAACACCATATATTTT. This sequence joins TRBV4-2 and TRBJ1-3, with 8 bases lining up with TRBD1. This CDR3 contains 16 residues. V was clipped by 4 bases and J by 4 bases; unmatched bases: 9. The V gene's germline CDR1 is LGHNA and CDR2 YNFKEQ.

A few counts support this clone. The CDR3 region has the DNA TGCGCCAGCAGCTTGGCAGGGGGCAATGAAAAACTGTTTTTT. Amino acids: CASSLAGGNEKLFF. The chain couples TRBV5-1 to TRBJ1-4; TRBD1 agrees at 8 bases. Unmatched junction bases numbered 0, after V lost 0 bases and J lost 5 bases. This CDR3 is 14 amino acids long. Germline CDR1 reads SGHRS; CDR2 reads YFSETQ.

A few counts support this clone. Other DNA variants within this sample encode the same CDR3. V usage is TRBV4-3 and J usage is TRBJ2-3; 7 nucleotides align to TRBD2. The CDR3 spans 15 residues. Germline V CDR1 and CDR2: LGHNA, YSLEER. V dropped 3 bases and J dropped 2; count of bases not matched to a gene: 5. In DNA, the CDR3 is TGCGCCAGCAGCCAGGGGGGGGGTTCCACAGATACGCAGTATTTT. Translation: CASSQGGGSTDTQYF.

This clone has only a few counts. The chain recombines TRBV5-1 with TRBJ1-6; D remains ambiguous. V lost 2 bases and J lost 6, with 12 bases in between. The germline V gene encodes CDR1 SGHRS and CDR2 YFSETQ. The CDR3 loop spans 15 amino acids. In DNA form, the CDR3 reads TGCGCCAGCAGCTTAAGGGAGATTACTAATTCACCCCTCCACTTT. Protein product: CASSLREITNSPLHF.

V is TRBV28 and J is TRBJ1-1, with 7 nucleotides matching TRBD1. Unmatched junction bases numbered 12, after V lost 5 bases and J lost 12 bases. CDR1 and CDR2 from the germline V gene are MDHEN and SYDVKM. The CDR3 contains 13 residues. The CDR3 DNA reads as TGTGCCAGCAGTACCGGACAGGTCTTCGGAACTTTCTTT. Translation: CASSTGQVFGTFF.

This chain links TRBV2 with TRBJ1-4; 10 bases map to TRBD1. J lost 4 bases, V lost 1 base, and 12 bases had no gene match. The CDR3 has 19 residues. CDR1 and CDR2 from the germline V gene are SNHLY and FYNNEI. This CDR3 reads CASSEVRPGQGRINEKLFF. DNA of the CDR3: TGTGCCAGCAGTGAAGTTCGCCCGGGACAGGGGCGGATTAATGAAAAACTGTTTTTT.

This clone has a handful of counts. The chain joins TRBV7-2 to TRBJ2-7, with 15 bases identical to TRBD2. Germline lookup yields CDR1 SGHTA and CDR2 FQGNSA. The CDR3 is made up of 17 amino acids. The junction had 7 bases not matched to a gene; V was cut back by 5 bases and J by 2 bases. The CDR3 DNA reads TGTGCCAGCAGCCCCTACGGACTAGCGGGAGGGCCCTACGAGCAGTACTTC. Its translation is CASSPYGLAGGPYEQYF.